The 20 T cell receptor beta chains below come from one sample, sequenced in a study of cytomegalovirus exposure and HLA in healthy donors listed by TCRdb under 2017. Library preparation was by the immunoSEQ multiplex PCR assay. A mixture of 60 forward primers for TCR Vbeta segments and 13 reverse primers for TCR Jbeta segments was used in the multiplex PCR. TCRdb stores this immuneACCESS table with in-frame sequences only. Part of the clones is absent; in the studies checked, under half of the shortfall reflects unresolved V genes, and no reason is known for the rest. The sample has around 64,000 clones on record, 75% to 85% of them singletons. The ten largest clones add up to about 8% of the sample. Specimen: PBMCs. The receptors originated from a man aged 18 to 29 in good health and CMV-seropositive.

The chain is built from TRBV11-2 and TRBJ2-7, with D possibly TRBD2 on 5 matching bases. With 5 bases removed from V and 3 bases from J, the gap between germline ends came to 14 bases. CDR1 and CDR2 from the germline V gene are SGHAT and FQNNGV. The CDR3 runs 14 residues. The CDR3: CASSPSGVGYEQYF. CDR3 nucleotide sequence: TGTGCCAGCAGCCCCAGCGGAGTCGGCTACGAGCAGTACTTC.

V gene TRBV6-1 combines with J gene TRBJ2-6, with D maybe TRBD1 (6 bases). V lost 6 bases and J lost 0, with 9 bases in between. The CDR3 has 15 residues. Germline assignment: CDR1 MNHNS and CDR2 SASEGT. CDR3 protein: CASSEGVSGANVLTF. The CDR3 region has the DNA TGTGCCAGCAGCGAGGGGGTCTCTGGGGCCAACGTCCTGACTTTC.

The V call is TRBV11-2, the J call TRBJ2-1; 7 bases are shared with TRBD2. Germline values: CDR1 SGHAT, CDR2 FQNNGV. This CDR3 comprises 15 residues. With V trimmed by 6 bases and J by 3 bases, 8 bases remained unmatched. The DNA for the CDR3 is TGTGCCAGCAGTCCCCAGGGAGGGTTCTACAATGAGCAGTTCTTC. Residues: CASSPQGGFYNEQFF.

The chain joins TRBV10-2 to TRBJ1-2; D is ambiguous. CDR3 length equals 14 residues. CDR1 and CDR2 from the germline V gene are WSHSY and SAAADI. V was trimmed by 6 bases and J by 0 bases, leaving 11 bases between them. The CDR3 DNA is TGCGCCAGCAGACCCGGGGAGACTAACTATGGCTACACCTTC. Translation: CASRPGETNYGYTF.

This clone turned up a few times. The chain joins TRBV10-3 to TRBJ2-7; 9 bases line up with TRBD1. J lost 4 bases, V lost 3 bases, and 7 bases had no gene match. This CDR3 has 15 amino acids. Germline CDR1 and CDR2: ENHRY and SYGVKD. DNA of the CDR3: TGTGCCATCAGTGAAGGGACAGGGAGCATTTACGAGCAGTACTTC. It yields the protein CAISEGTGSIYEQYF.

V is TRBV19 and J is TRBJ1-1, with 7 nucleotides matching TRBD1. Germline assignment: CDR1 LNHDA and CDR2 SQIVND (reference sequence). The trim removed 4 bases at V and 4 bases at J, leaving 3 bases unmatched. The CDR3 extends over 13 amino acids. The CDR3 bases are TGTGCCAGTAGTACCCGACAGGGCACTGAAGCTTTCTTT. This translates into CASSTRQGTEAFF. Variable domain in full (rest from reference TRBV19 and TRBJ1-1): DGGITQSPKYLFRKEGQNVTLSCEQNLNHDAMYWYRQDPGQGLRLIYYSQIVNDFQKGDIAEGYSVSREKKESFPLTVTSAQKNPTAFYLCASSTRQGTEAFFGQGTRLTVV.

DNA for the CDR3: TGTGCCAGCAGTCGACAGGGGTACGAGCAGTTCTTC. This gives the protein CASSRQGYEQFF. The chain links TRBV6-5 to TRBJ2-1; 8 bases are a match to TRBD1. Germline trimming cut 5 bases from V and 10 bases from J; bases unmatched to any gene: 4. Looked up from germline, CDR1 is MNHEY and CDR2 is SVGAGI. The CDR3 totals 12 residues.

This sequence joins TRBV4-1 and TRBJ1-1; a weak D match, TRBD1 (6 bases). The germline V gene encodes CDR1 MGHRA and CDR2 YSYEKL. V lost 3 bases and J lost 4, with 9 bases in between. The CDR3 length is 13 residues. Written as DNA, the CDR3 is TGCGCCAGCAGCCAGGGGGCGAGCACTGAAGCTTTCTTT. Its translation: CASSQGASTEAFF.

The gene calls are TRBV6-5 and TRBJ1-1; tentatively, D is TRBD1 (5 bases). The CDR3 runs 11 residues. In germline, CDR1 is MNHEY, CDR2 SVGAGI. V lost 6 bases to trimming and J lost 5 bases, with 7 bases between them. This chain's CDR3 is CASRGGTEAFF. CDR3 sequence (DNA): TGTGCCAGCAGGGGGGGGACTGAAGCTTTCTTT.

The chain couples TRBV7-9 to TRBJ2-3, with D perhaps matching TRBD1 (5 bases). CDR1 and CDR2 from the germline V gene are SEHNR and FQNEAQ (reference sequence). V shed 5 bases and J shed 1 base, with 10 bases lying between them. CDR3 length equals 14 residues. The CDR3 nucleotides are TGTGCCAGCAGCATCGACAGCCGCACAGATACGCAGTATTTT. The encoded protein is CASSIDSRTDTQYF.

This clone came up once. The CDR3 spells CASSPGESGNTIYF. DNA of the CDR3: TGTGCCAGCAGCCCGGGGGAATCCGGAAACACCATATATTTT. This chain uses TRBV28 with TRBJ1-3; perhaps TRBD1 as D (5 bases). Germline V CDR1 and CDR2: MDHEN, SYDVKM. There are 14 residues in the CDR3. V lost 6 bases and J lost 4, with 13 bases in between.

The chain uses TRBV18 and TRBJ2-1; no firm D call. V was shortened by 6 bases and J by 5 bases, with 5 bases between the two germline ends. CDR1 and CDR2 (germline): KGHSH, LQKENI. The CDR3 sequence is 11 residues long. Here the CDR3 reads CASSQNNEQFF. In DNA, the CDR3 is TGTGCCAGCTCCCAAAACAATGAGCAGTTCTTC.

The chain uses TRBV30 and TRBJ2-3, with TRBD2 matching 7 bases. Germline loops: CDR1 GTSNPN, CDR2 SVGIG (reference sequence). This CDR3 is 14 amino acids long. V shed 2 bases, J shed 0 bases, and the junction held 2 bases outside the gene matches. The CDR3 here is CAWSISGSTDTQYF. CDR3 DNA: TGTGCCTGGAGTATTAGCGGGAGCACAGATACGCAGTATTTT.

With respect to this clone: The junction and the germline gene differ at one end; a read error may be behind it. The chain combines TRBV6-1 with TRBJ1-1; D gene uncertain. From germline, CDR1 is MNHNS and CDR2 SASEGT. The CDR3 contains 13 residues. This CDR3 is CVSSERQNKEAFF. The CDR3 region has the DNA TGTGTCAGCAGTGAGAGGCAGAATAAAGAAGCTTTCTTT.

The chain uses TRBV5-1 and TRBJ2-7, with 8 bases aligning to TRBD2. The V segment lost 3 bases and the J segment 1 base; nucleotides outside the gene matches: 6. Per germline, CDR1 SGHRS and CDR2 YFSETQ. This CDR3 has 15 amino acids. The CDR3 sequence: CASSSLAGGSYEQYF. The CDR3 DNA reads as TGCGCCAGCAGCTCCCTAGCGGGTGGGTCCTACGAGCAGTACTTC.

The chain recombines TRBV5-6 with TRBJ1-2; 9 bases are shared with TRBD1. Germline trimming cut 10 bases from V and 1 base from J; bases unmatched to any gene: 8. Germline V CDR1 and CDR2: SGHDT, YYEEEE. This CDR3 has 14 amino acids. The CDR3 region is CASLRQGGNYGYTF. The CDR3 nucleotides read TGTGCCTCCTTGCGACAGGGGGGTAACTATGGCTACACCTTC.

The count of this clone is one. V and J are TRBV25-1 and TRBJ1-1, with D hard to call. The CDR3 sequence is 13 residues long. V lost 1 base to trimming and J lost 0 bases, with 3 bases between them. Germline CDR1 reads MGHDK; CDR2 reads SYGVNS. The CDR3 reads CASSESLNTEAFF. CDR3 in DNA: TGTGCCAGCAGTGAATCGTTGAACACTGAAGCTTTCTTT.

This clone was seen a handful of times. The rearrangement joins TRBV5-1 to TRBJ1-2; D gene uncertain. CDR3 length: 11 residues. The V end was cut by 7 bases, the J end by 7 bases, with 11 bases between. The germline V gene encodes CDR1 SGHRS and CDR2 YFSETQ. CDR3 nucleotide sequence: TGCGCCAGCCACTCCCCAAGTGGCTACACCTTC. Translated: CASHSPSGYTF.

V usage is TRBV4-1 and J usage is TRBJ2-1; 9 bases map to TRBD2. The CDR3 covers 15 residues. J was trimmed by 3 bases and V by 1 base; bases with no gene match: 1. Germline V lookup: CDR1 MGHRA, CDR2 YSYEKL. In DNA form, the CDR3 reads TGCGCCAGCAGCCAAGTAGCGGGGGACTACAATGAGCAGTTCTTC. Encoded protein: CASSQVAGDYNEQFF.

The rearrangement links TRBV7-6 to TRBJ2-1; TRBD2 matches at 7 bases. This CDR3 contains 15 residues. With 5 bases clipped from V and 0 bases from J, the junction kept 4 bases outside the gene matches. Germline V gene data show CDR1 as SGHVS and CDR2 as FNYEAQ. CDR3: CASSPGTNSYNEQFF. The DNA for the CDR3 is TGTGCCAGCAGCCCCGGGACTAACTCCTACAATGAGCAGTTCTTC.